Sequencing of this T cell receptor beta chain was carried out in a study of CD8 T cells in Susac syndrome. When the RNA was reverse transcribed, random hexamers were used with an input of roughly 0.5 to 1 ug. Via MiXCR, TCRdb re-called the immunoSEQ multiplex PCR reads, giving one row per CDR3 protein. The table has about 170,000 distinct CDR3 sequences, roughly 95% seen once. Findings and limits, study-wide: Clonal expansion was missing from Susac syndrome CD4+ T cell repertoires.

V was clipped by 0 bases and J by 1 base, with 7 bases between them. In germline, CDR1 is SGHRS, CDR2 YFSETQ. The CDR3 spans 14 residues. Comment on this clonotype: Its antigen is still unknown.

This sequence joins TRBV5-1 and TRBJ1-1, with D unclear. The sequence came from a human donor with Susac syndrome. Input material: CD4+ T cells from PBMCs. The DNA for the CDR3 is TGCGCCAGCAGCTTGGCCCCAGCGAACACTGAAGCTTTCTTT. Translation: CASSLAPANTEAFF.